These 25 T cell receptor beta chains share one sample of origin, sequenced in a study of shared clonotypes between healthy human individuals. Naivety among CD8 cells was defined by CD45RO negativity and positive CCR7 selection, thereby excluding terminally differentiated effector memory CD45RA+ cells. The assay was immunoSEQ multiplex PCR, and TCRdb's table has in-frame clones only and misses some. The table lists millions of clones, approximately 95% of them singletons. Material for sequencing was naive CD8+ T cells sorted from blood. Receptor source: a man between 18 and 35 years old in good health.

To note about this clone: Other DNA sequences of this sample code for an identical CDR3. V usage is TRBV7-9 and J usage is TRBJ1-1; D remains unclear. V was trimmed by 0 bases and J by 7 bases, leaving 0 bases between them. Germline-derived CDR1 and CDR2 are SEHNR and FQNEAQ (reference sequence). The CDR3 is made up of 10 amino acids. CDR3 protein: CASSLAEAFF. CDR3 nucleotides: TGTGCCAGCAGCTTAGCTGAAGCTTTCTTT.

The chain recombines TRBV2 with TRBJ1-4; the match to TRBD1 covers 12 bases. Trimming at V came to 6 bases and at J to 2 bases, leaving 1 base not matched to a gene. CDR3 length: 15 amino acids. Germline assignment: CDR1 SNHLY and CDR2 FYNNEI. CDR3: CASRGTGGTNEKLFF. CDR3 nucleotides: TGTGCCAGCAGGGGGACAGGGGGCACTAATGAAAAACTGTTTTTT.

The rearrangement links TRBV28 to TRBJ2-5, with D maybe TRBD1 (7 bases). There are 15 residues in the CDR3. Germline V gives CDR1 MDHEN, CDR2 SYDVKM. V was cut by 2 bases and J by 0 bases, with 10 bases left in between. CDR3 sequence: CASSLTGEDQETQYF. The CDR3 DNA reads as TGTGCCAGCAGTTTAACAGGGGAGGACCAAGAGACCCAGTACTTC.

V usage is TRBV19 and J usage is TRBJ1-4, with no clear D. Deletions cut 6 bases from V and 5 bases from J, with 4 bases between. Germline CDR1 is LNHDA and CDR2 is SQIVND (reference sequence). The CDR3 has 11 amino acids. CDR3 region: CASRVNEKLFF. Written as DNA, the CDR3 is TGTGCCAGTAGGGTAAATGAAAAACTGTTTTTT.

The chain combines TRBV7-9 with TRBJ2-1; possible D gene TRBD1, 5 bases. This CDR3 region has 16 residues. Between the trimmed V and J ends, which lost 3 bases and 4 bases, there was a span of 16 bases. Germline values: CDR1 SEHNR, CDR2 FQNEAQ (reference sequence). CDR3 DNA: TGTGCCAGCAGCTTTCCCGCCTGGCAGGGATACAATGAGCAGTTCTTC. This codes for CASSFPAWQGYNEQFF.

This chain uses TRBV9 with TRBJ2-1; D possibly matches TRBD1 or TRBD2 (6 bases each). The germline V gene encodes CDR1 SGDLS and CDR2 YYNGEE. V lost 0 bases and J 2 bases, leaving 12 bases between the germline ends. This CDR3 region has 16 residues. The CDR3 bases are TGTGCCAGCAGCGTAGGGTCGGGGGACACCTACAATGAGCAGTTCTTC. This sequence encodes CASSVGSGDTYNEQFF.

The V and J genes are TRBV27 and TRBJ1-4; TRBD1 agrees at 8 bases. This CDR3 is built from 18 residues. Germline loops: CDR1 MNHEY, CDR2 SMNVEV (reference sequence). The ends lost 8 bases at V and 10 bases at J; junction bases unmatched: 24. The CDR3 DNA follows: TGTGCCAGCCATCCCCAGTGGCAGGGGGCGGCTGATTTCGGAAAACTGTTTTTT. It specifies CASHPQWQGAADFGKLFF.

The chain links TRBV2 to TRBJ2-5, with 8 bases aligning to TRBD1. This CDR3 has 15 residues. CDR1 is SNHLY and CDR2 is FYNNEI in the germline V gene. The V gene end was trimmed by 7 bases and the J gene end by 1 base; junction bases not matched to a gene: 8. CDR3 DNA: TGTGCCAGCATGCAAGACACAGGGGGCCAAGAGACCCAGTACTTC. Protein product: CASMQDTGGQETQYF.

The V gene is TRBV6-5, the J gene TRBJ1-3; TRBD1 is a possible D gene (5 bases). The V end lost 6 bases, the J end lost 2 bases, and 14 bases lay between the germline ends. The germline gives CDR1 MNHEY, CDR2 SVGAGI. The CDR3 has 15 amino acids. CDR3: CASRERGNAGNTIYF. CDR3 nucleotides: TGTGCCAGCAGAGAGAGGGGAAATGCTGGAAACACCATATATTTT.

The chain couples TRBV4-1 to TRBJ2-5; no reliable D call. Germline assignment: CDR1 MGHRA and CDR2 YSYEKL. Trimming stripped 4 bases from V and 1 base from J, with 10 bases between. This CDR3 has 14 amino acids. The CDR3: CASSPPDFQETQYF. The CDR3 DNA reads TGCGCCAGCAGCCCACCCGACTTCCAAGAGACCCAGTACTTC.

This clone appeared once. The same CDR3 is also encoded by other DNA sequences in this sample. The V and J genes are TRBV27 and TRBJ1-2; TRBD1 matches 9 bases. Germline CDR1 is MNHEY and CDR2 is SMNVEV (reference sequence). There are 16 residues in the CDR3. V gave up 2 bases and J gave up 2 bases; unmatched junction bases: 6. CDR3 loop: CASSLSPGTGNYGYTF. In DNA, the CDR3 is TGTGCCAGCAGTTTAAGTCCCGGGACAGGGAACTATGGCTACACCTTC.

Of note for this clone: The same CDR3 arises from other DNA sequences in this sample as well. The chain has TRBV2 and TRBJ2-7; D call uncertain. The CDR3 is 10 residues long. CDR1 is SNHLY, CDR2 FYNNEI, per germline. V lost 5 bases, J lost 2 bases, and 1 base lay in between. CDR3 sequence reads: CASSPYEQYF. CDR3 in DNA: TGTGCCAGCAGTCCCTACGAGCAGTACTTC.

Worth noting for this clone: Other DNA sequences from this sample encode an identical CDR3 as well. The chain links TRBV6-1 to TRBJ2-7; 8 nucleotides match TRBD2. The V segment lost 3 bases and the J segment 4 bases; nucleotides outside the gene matches: 5. Germline CDR1 MNHNS, CDR2 SASEGT. There are 14 residues in the CDR3. The CDR3 sequence is CASSEASGGYEQYF. In nucleotides, the CDR3 is TGTGCCAGCAGTGAGGCCAGCGGGGGATACGAGCAGTACTTC.

This rearrangement joins TRBV29-1 to TRBJ2-2; 9 bases are a match to TRBD2. The CDR3 sequence is 16 residues long. Germline-derived CDR1 and CDR2 are SQVTM and ANQGSEA. V gave up 0 bases and J gave up 6 bases; unmatched junction bases: 8. CDR3 residues: CSVEDRASGVPGELFF. CDR3 DNA: TGCAGCGTTGAAGATCGGGCTAGCGGGGTACCCGGGGAGCTGTTTTTT.

The chain uses TRBV9 and TRBJ2-7; D is possibly TRBD2 (6 bases). Trimming took off 3 bases at V and 0 bases at J, with 19 bases between the two ends. The germline gives CDR1 SGDLS, CDR2 YYNGEE. CDR3 length: 17 amino acids. CDR3 nucleotide sequence: TGTGCCAGCAGCGCCCCCGGAGGGTATCCTCCCTCCTACGAGCAGTACTTC. Amino acids: CASSAPGGYPPSYEQYF.

The rearrangement uses TRBV7-9 and TRBJ2-5, with D unclear. V dropped 3 bases and J dropped 4 bases, with 9 bases sitting between them. The V gene's germline CDR1 is SEHNR and CDR2 FQNEAQ (reference sequence). The CDR3 covers 13 residues. The CDR3 is CASSLEWAETQYF. For the CDR3, the DNA is TGTGCCAGCAGCTTGGAGTGGGCAGAGACCCAGTACTTC.

J is TRBJ2-5 and V is TRBV5-6; TRBD1 or TRBD2 may be the D gene (5 bases each). The germline CDR1 and CDR2 sequences are SGHDT and YYEEEE. The CDR3 length is 13 residues. The V end lost 5 bases, the J end lost 4 bases, and 12 bases lay between the germline ends. The CDR3 is CASSSDSGETQYF. CDR3 bases: TGTGCCAGCAGTTCTGACAGCGGAGAGACCCAGTACTTC.

The chain combines TRBV6-6 with TRBJ2-2, with D unresolved. The ends were cut back, 6 bases at V and 5 bases at J, with 16 bases in the middle. Germline V gene sequence: CDR1 MNHNY, CDR2 SVGAGI (reference sequence). The CDR3 runs to 15 residues. In DNA, the CDR3 is TGTGCCAGCAGCCCGTTTAGGGCGGAGACCGGGGAGCTGTTTTTT. Its translation is CASSPFRAETGELFF.

The rearrangement joins TRBV27 to TRBJ2-7; TRBD1 or TRBD2 may be the D gene (5 bases each). Germline-derived CDR1 and CDR2 are MNHEY and SMNVEV (reference sequence). The CDR3 is 13 residues long. V lost 5 bases to trimming and J lost 2 bases, with 10 bases between them. CDR3 in DNA: TGTGCCAGCAGTGGGGGAAGCACCTACGAGCAGTACTTC. It specifies CASSGGSTYEQYF.

Concerning this clone: This sample includes further DNA sequences coding for the same CDR3. This chain uses TRBV9 with TRBJ2-7; 7 nucleotides agree with TRBD1. Germline CDR1 reads SGDLS; CDR2 reads YYNGEE. Trimming cost V 0 bases and J 1 base; bases outside gene matches: 1. The CDR3 has 14 amino acids. CDR3 amino acids: CASSVAQGSYEQYF. The DNA for the CDR3 is TGTGCCAGCAGCGTAGCACAGGGGTCCTACGAGCAGTACTTC. Full variable domain (rest looked up from reference TRBV9 and TRBJ2-7): DSGVTQTPKHLITATGQRVTLRCSPRSGDLSVYWYQQSLDQGLQFLIQYYNGEERAKGNILERFSAQQFPDLHSELNLSSLELGDSALYFCASSVAQGSYEQYFGPGTRLTVT.

This clone was observed a few times. Other nucleotide sequences from this sample produce the same CDR3. The chain combines TRBV28 with TRBJ2-7; 7 bases map to TRBD1. Unmatched junction bases numbered 1, after V lost 2 bases and J lost 0 bases. The CDR3 is 14 residues long. From germline, CDR1 is MDHEN and CDR2 SYDVKM. CDR3 coding DNA: TGTGCCAGCAGTTTACAGGGGGACTCCTACGAGCAGTACTTC. This encodes CASSLQGDSYEQYF.

This chain links TRBV5-1 with TRBJ2-5; 10 bases line up with TRBD1. The CDR3 has 15 amino acids. CDR1 and CDR2 (germline): SGHRS, YFSETQ. The ends lost 3 bases at V and 10 bases at J; junction bases unmatched: 12. CDR3 amino acids: CASSSSGTGEGIQYF. The DNA for the CDR3 is TGCGCCAGCAGCTCTTCCGGGACAGGGGAGGGGATCCAGTACTTC.

The CDR3 here is CASSGVSYEQYF. The CDR3 bases are TGTGCCAGCAGTGGAGTATCCTACGAGCAGTACTTC. V usage is TRBV6-5 and J usage is TRBJ2-7; D gene unclear. The germline V gene encodes CDR1 MNHEY and CDR2 SVGAGI. Deletions cut 5 bases from V and 1 base from J, with 6 bases between. The CDR3 totals 12 residues.

This clone is a singleton in its sample. V and J are TRBV7-9 and TRBJ2-1; 9 bases map to TRBD2. Germline assignment: CDR1 SEHNR and CDR2 FQNEAQ (reference sequence). The CDR3 has 13 amino acids. The V and J ends lost 7 bases and 4 bases, in that order; junction bases with no gene match: 2. DNA of the CDR3: TGTGCCAGCAAAGCGGGAGGTTACAATGAGCAGTTCTTC. This encodes CASKAGGYNEQFF.

This clone was seen just once. V and J are TRBV27 and TRBJ2-3; TRBD2 matches at 7 bases. Germline V gives CDR1 MNHEY, CDR2 SMNVEV (reference sequence). The CDR3 runs 16 residues. After removal of 2 bases from V and 1 base from J, the junction contained 6 bases not matched to a gene. The CDR3: CASSLRRGLGTDTQYF. DNA for the CDR3: TGTGCCAGCAGTTTACGGCGGGGGTTGGGCACAGATACGCAGTATTTT.